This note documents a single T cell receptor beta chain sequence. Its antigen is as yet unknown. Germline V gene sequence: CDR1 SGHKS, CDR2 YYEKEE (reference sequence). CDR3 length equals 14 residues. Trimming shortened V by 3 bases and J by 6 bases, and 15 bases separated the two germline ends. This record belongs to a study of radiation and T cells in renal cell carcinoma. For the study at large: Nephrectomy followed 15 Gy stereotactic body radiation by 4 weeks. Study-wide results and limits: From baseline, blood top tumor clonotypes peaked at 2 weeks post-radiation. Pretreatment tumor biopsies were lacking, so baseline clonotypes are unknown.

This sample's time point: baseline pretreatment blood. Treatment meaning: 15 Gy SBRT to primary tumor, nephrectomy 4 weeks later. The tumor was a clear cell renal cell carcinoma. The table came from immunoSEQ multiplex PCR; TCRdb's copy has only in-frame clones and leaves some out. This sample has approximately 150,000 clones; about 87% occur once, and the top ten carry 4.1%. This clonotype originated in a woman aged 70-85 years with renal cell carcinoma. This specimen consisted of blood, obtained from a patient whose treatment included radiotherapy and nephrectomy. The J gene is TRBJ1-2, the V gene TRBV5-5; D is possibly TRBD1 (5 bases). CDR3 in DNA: TGTGCCAGCAGCTCCCTGGGTCAGGGCGATGGCTACACCTTC. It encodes CASSSLGQGDGYTF.